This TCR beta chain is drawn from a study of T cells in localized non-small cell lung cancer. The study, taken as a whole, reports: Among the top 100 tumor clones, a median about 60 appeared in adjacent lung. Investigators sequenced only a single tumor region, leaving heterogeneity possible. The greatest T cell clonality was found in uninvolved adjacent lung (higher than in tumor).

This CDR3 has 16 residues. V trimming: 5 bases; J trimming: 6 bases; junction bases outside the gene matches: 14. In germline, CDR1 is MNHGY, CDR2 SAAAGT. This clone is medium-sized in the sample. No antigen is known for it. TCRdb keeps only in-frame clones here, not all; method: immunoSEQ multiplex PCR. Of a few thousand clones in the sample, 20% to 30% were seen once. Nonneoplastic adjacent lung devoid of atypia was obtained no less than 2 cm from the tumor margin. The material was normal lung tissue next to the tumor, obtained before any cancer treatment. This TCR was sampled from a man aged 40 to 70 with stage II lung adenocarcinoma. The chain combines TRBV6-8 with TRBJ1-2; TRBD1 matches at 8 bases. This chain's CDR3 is CASSDWGGQGRDGYTF. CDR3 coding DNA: TGTGCCAGCAGTGACTGGGGCGGACAGGGAAGAGATGGCTACACCTTC.